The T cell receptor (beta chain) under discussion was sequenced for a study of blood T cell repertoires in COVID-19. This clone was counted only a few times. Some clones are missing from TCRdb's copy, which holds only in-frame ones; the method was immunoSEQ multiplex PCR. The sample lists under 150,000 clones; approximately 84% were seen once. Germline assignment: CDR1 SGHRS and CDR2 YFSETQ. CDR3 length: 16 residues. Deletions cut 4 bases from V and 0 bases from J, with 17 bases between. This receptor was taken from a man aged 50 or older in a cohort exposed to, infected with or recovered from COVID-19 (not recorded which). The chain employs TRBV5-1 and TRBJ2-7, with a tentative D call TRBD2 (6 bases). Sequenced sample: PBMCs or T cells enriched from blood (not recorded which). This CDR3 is CASSVGSGLSSYEQYF. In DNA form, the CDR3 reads TGCGCCAGCAGCGTAGGATCGGGACTGAGCTCCTACGAGCAGTACTTC.